The 19 T cell receptor beta chains below all came from one sample that was sequenced in a study of control samples from healthy donors and cancer patients. Sequencing used immunoSEQ multiplex PCR; TCRdb keeps in-frame clones, though not all of them. Of some 56,000 clones in the sample, 85% to 95% are singletons; the top ten hold 2% to 3%. Sequencing input: blood. Receptors originate from a man aged 25 to 40 in good health.

This clone was counted a single time. The CDR3 DNA is TGTGCCAGCAGTTTGGGGTTGGGGCAGAATCAGCCCCAGCATTTT. Residues: CASSLGLGQNQPQHF. The chain combines TRBV28 with TRBJ1-5, with D perhaps matching TRBD1 (5 bases). The V gene lost 3 bases and the J gene lost 4 bases, with 13 bases spanning the gap. The CDR3 spans 15 residues. Germline-derived CDR1 and CDR2 are MDHEN and SYDVKM.

The sample holds a few counts of this clone. This chain uses TRBV7-9 with TRBJ1-3, with 7 bases aligning to TRBD1. This CDR3 comprises 14 residues. Germline CDR1 SEHNR, CDR2 FQNEAQ (reference sequence). V shed 2 bases, J shed 4 bases, and the junction held 2 bases outside the gene matches. CDR3 coding DNA: TGTGCCAGCAGCTTAACAGGGGTGGGAAACACCATATATTTT. Translation: CASSLTGVGNTIYF. Full variable domain (outside the CDR3, taken from reference TRBV7-9 and TRBJ1-3): DTGVSQNPRHKITKRGQNVTFRCDPISEHNRLYWYRQTLGQGPEFLTYFQNEAQLEKSRLLSDRFSAERPKGSFSTLEIQRTEQGDSAMYLCASSLTGVGNTIYFGEGSWLTVV.

The CDR3 region is CASSLGTGSSYNEQFF. The CDR3 DNA follows: TGTGCCAGCAGCTTGGGTACAGGGAGCTCCTACAATGAGCAGTTCTTC. This sequence joins TRBV5-8 and TRBJ2-1; D possibly corresponds to TRBD1 (6 bases). CDR3 size: 16 residues. V was shortened by 0 bases and J by 0 bases, with 10 bases between the two germline ends. CDR1 is SGHTS and CDR2 is YDEGEE in the germline V gene.

The rearrangement links TRBV5-6 to TRBJ1-1; no definite D call. The germline V gene encodes CDR1 SGHDT and CDR2 YYEEEE. V lost 1 base and J 4 bases, leaving 11 bases between the germline ends. The CDR3 sequence is 14 residues long. The CDR3: CASSLRGWSTEAFF. The DNA for the CDR3 is TGTGCCAGCAGCTTGCGGGGATGGAGCACTGAAGCTTTCTTT.

This clone is a singleton in its sample. The chain has TRBV4-1 and TRBJ2-2; D might be TRBD1 or TRBD2, each matching 5 bases. V lost 6 bases to trimming and J lost 6 bases, with 8 bases between them. There are 12 residues in the CDR3. Germline assignment: CDR1 MGHRA and CDR2 YSYEKL. For the CDR3, the DNA is TGCGCCAGCAGTTGGGGGTCCGGGGAGCTGTTTTTT. Protein: CASSWGSGELFF.

The chain employs TRBV11-2 and TRBJ2-1; the match to TRBD2 covers 14 bases. Trimming at V came to 6 bases and at J to 15 bases, leaving 10 bases not matched to a gene. Germline V gene data show CDR1 as SGHAT and CDR2 as FQNNGV. The CDR3 totals 14 residues. CDR3 in DNA: TGTGCCAGCAGTCCTGGACTAGCGGGAGGTGTCCCGTTCTTC. It specifies CASSPGLAGGVPFF. The complete variable domain, with remaining parts taken from reference TRBV11-2 and TRBJ2-1, reads EAGVAQSPRYKIIEKRQSVAFWCNPISGHATLYWYQQILGQGPKLLIQFQNNGVVDDSQLPKDRFSAERLKGVDSTLKIQPAKLEDSAVYLCASSPGLAGGVPFFGPGTRLTVL.

This chain connects TRBV7-9 to TRBJ2-2; 8 nucleotides agree with TRBD1. V lost 5 bases, J lost 4 bases, and 3 bases stayed unmatched. Germline V gene lookup returns CDR1 SEHNR and CDR2 FQNEAQ (reference sequence). CDR3 length: 14 residues. CDR3 loop: CASSRTGSTGELFF. The CDR3 nucleotides read TGTGCCAGCAGCCGGACAGGGAGCACCGGGGAGCTGTTTTTT. Full variable domain (rest looked up from reference TRBV7-9 and TRBJ2-2): DTGVSQNPRHKITKRGQNVTFRCDPISEHNRLYWYRQTLGQGPEFLTYFQNEAQLEKSRLLSDRFSAERPKGSFSTLEIQRTEQGDSAMYLCASSRTGSTGELFFGEGSRLTVL.

The chain has TRBV18 and TRBJ1-3, with 9 bases identical to TRBD1. V shed 8 bases and J 2 bases; nucleotides not matched to a gene: 10. The germline CDR1 and CDR2 sequences are KGHSH and LQKENI. This CDR3 is 16 amino acids long. The CDR3 coding sequence is TGTGCCAGCACCCAAACCACAGGGGGCACTGGAAACACCATATATTTT. This encodes CASTQTTGGTGNTIYF.

As concerns this clone: At one boundary the junction diverges from the germline segment, which might be a read error. This chain uses TRBV7-7 with TRBJ2-2, with 7 positions matching TRBD1. The CDR3 sequence is 16 residues long. Looked up from germline, CDR1 is SSHAT and CDR2 is FNYEAQ (reference sequence). The CDR3 sequence is CASSFFGTVGTGELFF. The CDR3 DNA sequence: TGTGCTAGCAGCTTTTTCGGGACAGTAGGCACCGGGGAGCTGTTTTTT.

Concerning this clone itself: One junction end does not reproduce the germline sequence, and a read error may be involved. The gene calls are TRBV7-7 and TRBJ2-2, with a weak D call TRBD2 (5 bases). Germline CDR1 reads SSHAT; CDR2 reads FNYEAQ (reference sequence). CDR3 length equals 15 residues. Written as DNA, the CDR3 is TGTGCTAGCAGCTTAAGTCTAGCCAGCACCGGGGAGCTGTTTTTT. It translates to CASSLSLASTGELFF.

This clone appeared once. The rearrangement links TRBV15 to TRBJ2-3; TRBD1 matches 7 bases. V lost 0 bases to trimming and J lost 7 bases; unmatched junction nucleotides: 7. Germline CDR1 LNHNV, CDR2 YYDKDF (reference sequence). CDR3 size: 15 residues. CDR3 sequence reads: CATSREDREMNTQYF. The CDR3 DNA reads TGTGCCACCAGCAGAGAAGACAGGGAGATGAATACGCAGTATTTT.

The chain carries TRBV27 and TRBJ2-7; 8 bases are a match to TRBD1. The junction had 3 bases not matched to a gene; V was cut back by 5 bases and J by 3 bases. The CDR3 is made up of 13 amino acids. Germline V lookup: CDR1 MNHEY, CDR2 SMNVEV (reference sequence). CDR3 region: CASSTGQGYEQYF. In DNA form, the CDR3 reads TGTGCCAGCAGTACCGGACAGGGCTACGAGCAGTACTTC.

The gene calls are TRBV18 and TRBJ2-1, with 7 positions matching TRBD1. Trimming took 3 bases from V and 7 from J; bases not matched to a gene: 12. The CDR3 contains 16 residues. Germline loops: CDR1 KGHSH, CDR2 LQKENI. The CDR3 DNA sequence: TGTGCCAGCTCACCCCTGCCACCTCGGACAGGTAATGAGCAGTTCTTC. This translates into CASSPLPPRTGNEQFF.

V is TRBV5-1 and J is TRBJ2-1; no clear D gene. Germline CDR1 SGHRS, CDR2 YFSETQ. V lost 1 base and J 0 bases, leaving 11 bases between the germline ends. The CDR3 covers 16 residues. This chain's CDR3 is CASSLSALRSYNEQFF. For the CDR3, the DNA is TGCGCCAGCAGCTTGTCGGCCCTCCGCTCCTACAATGAGCAGTTCTTC.

This clone was recorded only once. V usage is TRBV7-9 and J usage is TRBJ1-5; D is uncertain. Trimming stripped 6 bases from V and 4 bases from J, with 10 bases between. This CDR3 has 13 residues. Germline values: CDR1 SEHNR, CDR2 FQNEAQ (reference sequence). The CDR3 loop reads CASSSLGNQPQHF. CDR3 in DNA: TGTGCCAGCAGTTCACTAGGGAATCAGCCCCAGCATTTT. Full variable domain (remainder filled in from reference TRBV7-9 and TRBJ1-5): DTGVSQNPRHKITKRGQNVTFRCDPISEHNRLYWYRQTLGQGPEFLTYFQNEAQLEKSRLLSDRFSAERPKGSFSTLEIQRTEQGDSAMYLCASSSLGNQPQHFGDGTRLSIL.

The rearrangement links TRBV11-2 to TRBJ2-7, with D possibly TRBD1 on 6 matching bases. In germline, CDR1 is SGHAT, CDR2 FQNNGV. The V gene lost 1 base and the J gene lost 0 bases, with 10 bases spanning the gap. The CDR3 runs to 15 residues. The CDR3 DNA reads TGTGCCAGCAGCTTAGGACAGGCGGCCTCCTACGAGCAGTACTTC. Translated: CASSLGQAASYEQYF.

The rearrangement uses TRBV28 and TRBJ2-1; 7 bases match TRBD2. V shed 8 bases and J 0 bases; nucleotides not matched to a gene: 7. The CDR3 is 15 amino acids. The germline V gene encodes CDR1 MDHEN and CDR2 SYDVKM. The CDR3 reads CASDGGVSSYNEQFF. In DNA form, the CDR3 reads TGTGCCAGCGATGGGGGGGTAAGCTCCTACAATGAGCAGTTCTTC.

The chain carries TRBV7-2 and TRBJ2-7; 10 bases fit TRBD1. CDR3 length: 16 residues. In germline, CDR1 is SGHTA, CDR2 FQGNSA. V lost 1 base and J lost 7; bases outside the gene matches: 10. The CDR3 spells CASSLVTTGGAREQYF. For the CDR3, the DNA is TGTGCCAGCAGCTTAGTAACGACAGGGGGCGCGAGGGAGCAGTACTTC.

This clone was found once. V and J are TRBV16 and TRBJ1-2; D is unresolved. The CDR3 is 14 amino acids. With 4 bases removed from V and 3 bases from J, the gap between germline ends came to 12 bases. Per germline, CDR1 KGHSY and CDR2 FQNENV. The CDR3 DNA is TGTGCCAGCAGCCCCTCGGAGAAGCACTATGGCTACACCTTC. It codes for CASSPSEKHYGYTF.